One sample yielded the 18 T cell receptor beta chains listed below, sequenced in a study of response to subunit inactivated influenza vaccine. From the RT-PCR reads, TCRdb called clonotypes with MiXCR, one entry per CDR3 protein. The data contain a few hundred thousand distinct CDR3 sequences, roughly 22% of them seen just once; the ten biggest clones take up roughly 10%. The sample was PBMCs from blood, taken 21 months after vaccination. The source of these receptors is a man aged 50-75 years who received an inactivated influenza vaccine.

This clonotype was seen repeatedly, ten times or more. V is TRBV20-1 and J is TRBJ1-2; D possibly corresponds to TRBD1 (5 bases). The length of the CDR3 is 14 residues. V lost 6 bases and J lost 2, with 16 bases in between. The germline V gene has CDR1 DFQATT and CDR2 SNEGSKA (reference sequence). CDR3 sequence: CSAGGGAENYGYTF. Here the CDR3 DNA reads TGCAGTGCCGGGGGAGGGGCGGAAAACTATGGCTACACCTTC.

V and J are TRBV10-3 and TRBJ2-3; 8 bases are a match to TRBD2. Trimming cost V 8 bases and J 2 bases; bases outside gene matches: 6. Germline lookup yields CDR1 ENHRY and CDR2 SYGVKD. The CDR3 has 14 amino acids. DNA of the CDR3: TGTGCCATCGGACTAGCAGCTATCACAGATACGCAGTATTTT. It codes for CAIGLAAITDTQYF.

This clonotype turned up a few times. V usage is TRBV20-1 and J usage is TRBJ2-7; D is perhaps TRBD1 or TRBD2 (5 bases each). The CDR3 runs 14 residues. Germline lookup yields CDR1 DFQATT and CDR2 SNEGSKA (reference sequence). V lost 4 bases and J 6 bases, leaving 19 bases between the germline ends. The CDR3 DNA reads TGCAGTGCTAACGTCGGGGCTTATATAAGCGAGCAGTACTTC. Its protein product is CSANVGAYISEQYF.

This clonotype has a handful of counts. This sequence joins TRBV29-1 and TRBJ2-7; 7 nucleotides match TRBD1. The CDR3 spans 13 residues. The V segment lost 2 bases and the J segment 3 bases; nucleotides outside the gene matches: 4. The germline CDR1 and CDR2 sequences are SQVTM and ANQGSEA. CDR3 region: CSVESRDSYEQYF. The CDR3 DNA reads TGCAGCGTTGAATCCCGGGACAGCTACGAGCAGTACTTC.

V and J are TRBV5-1 and TRBJ2-3, with 7 bases that match TRBD1. In germline, CDR1 is SGHRS, CDR2 YFSETQ. The CDR3 is 15 amino acids. The ends lost 4 bases at V and 2 bases at J; junction bases unmatched: 7. The CDR3 region has the DNA TGCGCCAGCAGCGTACAGGGGTTCTTCACAGATACGCAGTATTTT. Encoded protein: CASSVQGFFTDTQYF.

This clonotype was detected only a few times. This chain links TRBV20-1 with TRBJ2-2; 7 bases are shared with TRBD1. The CDR3 is 14 amino acids. V lost 6 bases to trimming and J lost 6 bases; unmatched junction nucleotides: 10. Germline V gene data show CDR1 as DFQATT and CDR2 as SNEGSKA (reference sequence). CDR3 in amino acids: CSAQASTGAGELFF. The CDR3 nucleotides read TGCAGTGCCCAGGCCTCAACAGGGGCCGGGGAGCTGTTTTTT.

The V gene is TRBV10-1, the J gene TRBJ2-1; D is undetermined. In germline, CDR1 is WNHNN, CDR2 SYGVQD (reference sequence). Trimming left V 3 bases short and J 5 bases short, with 20 bases between. The CDR3 has 17 amino acids. The CDR3 DNA is TGCGCCAGCAGTGATTCCCCCGGTTTCAGTAGACACAATGAGCAGTTCTTC. It encodes CASSDSPGFSRHNEQFF.

The chain combines TRBV10-1 with TRBJ2-2; the D gene is possibly TRBD1 (6 bases). The CDR3 contains 15 residues. Deletions cut 6 bases from V and 1 base from J, with 12 bases between. CDR1 is WNHNN, CDR2 SYGVQD, per germline (reference sequence). CDR3 nucleotides: TGCGCCAGCAGACCACAGACAGGGAACACCGGGGAGCTGTTTTTT. Encoded protein: CASRPQTGNTGELFF.

The chain carries TRBV20-1 and TRBJ2-1; D is perhaps TRBD2 (5 bases). The V gene's germline CDR1 is DFQATT and CDR2 SNEGSKA (reference sequence). Trimming left V 6 bases short and J 4 bases short, with 16 bases between. The CDR3 consists of 14 residues. The CDR3, as DNA: TGCAGTGCCCTGCCGGCGGGTACTTACAATGAGCAGTTCTTC. Its translation: CSALPAGTYNEQFF.

This clonotype was seen more than once but under ten times. One end of the junction is discordant with germline, which a read error may explain. The gene calls are TRBV7-2 and TRBJ2-3; 11 nucleotides match TRBD2. This CDR3 comprises 13 residues. CDR1 and CDR2 from the germline V gene are SGHTA and FQGNSA. This chain's CDR3 is CASSLAGGVTQYF. The CDR3 coding sequence is TGTGCCAGCAGCCTAGCGGGGGGAGTTACGCAGTATTTT.

This clonotype showed up many times. The genes are TRBV5-6 and TRBJ2-4; D perhaps matches TRBD1 (6 bases). Trimming shortened V by 0 bases and J by 6 bases, and 10 bases separated the two germline ends. Germline V gives CDR1 SGHDT, CDR2 YYEEEE. This CDR3 is built from 14 residues. The CDR3 region is CASSLGQGLNIQYF. The CDR3 DNA is TGTGCCAGCAGCTTGGGGCAGGGGTTAAACATTCAGTACTTC. The complete variable domain, with remaining parts taken from reference TRBV5-6 and TRBJ2-4, reads DAGVTQSPTHLIKTRGQQVTLRCSPKSGHDTVSWYQQALGQGPQFIFQYYEEEERQRGNFPDRFSGHQFPNYSSELNVNALLLGDSALYLCASSLGQGLNIQYFGAGTRLSVL.

This chain joins TRBV6-2 or TRBV6-3 and TRBJ2-7; 7 bases fit TRBD1. CDR3 length: 11 amino acids. V lost 6 bases to trimming and J lost 5 bases; unmatched junction nucleotides: 1. Germline V gives CDR1 MNHEY, CDR2 SVGEGT. CDR3 protein: CASRQGNEQYF. The DNA of the CDR3 is TGTGCCAGCAGACAGGGGAACGAGCAGTACTTC.

The J gene is TRBJ1-5, the V gene TRBV6-2 or TRBV6-3; D is undetermined. The CDR3 covers 13 residues. Germline CDR1 MNHEY, CDR2 SVGEGT. Trimming shortened V by 4 bases and J by 6 bases, and 10 bases separated the two germline ends. In DNA, the CDR3 is TGTGCCAGCAGTTTCGTTGTTTCTCAGCCCCAGCATTTT. It codes for CASSFVVSQPQHF.

This clonotype came up a few times. The V and J genes are TRBV5-1 and TRBJ1-1, with 9 bases aligning to TRBD1. The germline CDR1 and CDR2 sequences are SGHRS and YFSETQ. This CDR3 has 15 residues. Unmatched junction bases numbered 4, after V lost 3 bases and J lost 1 base. The CDR3 nucleotides are TGCGCCAGCAGCTCGCGGGACAGGGAGAACACTGAAGCTTTCTTT. The encoded protein is CASSSRDRENTEAFF.

The chain recombines TRBV24-1 with TRBJ2-7, with D tentatively TRBD1 (5 bases). The germline V gene has CDR1 KGHDR and CDR2 SFDVKD. The CDR3 has 14 amino acids. Trimming left V 9 bases short and J 0 bases short, with 14 bases between. The CDR3 bases are TGTGCCACCCGGACACTGCCCTCCTCCTACGAGCAGTACTTC. It translates to CATRTLPSSYEQYF.

This clonotype was seen more than once but under ten times. This rearrangement joins TRBV5-1 to TRBJ1-2; D not resolved. The CDR3 totals 15 residues. Germline values: CDR1 SGHRS, CDR2 YFSETQ. Trimming left V 0 bases short and J 2 bases short, with 11 bases between. Here the CDR3 reads CASSLVISSNYGYTF. As DNA, the CDR3 is TGCGCCAGCAGCTTGGTTATCAGCTCCAACTATGGCTACACCTTC.

This chain links TRBV4-2 with TRBJ1-5; 8 bases agree with TRBD1. This CDR3 comprises 17 residues. Germline V gene sequence: CDR1 LGHNA, CDR2 YNFKEQ. V lost 0 bases and J lost 2; bases outside the gene matches: 6. CDR3 in amino acids: CASSQDLRGRGNQPQHF. The CDR3 nucleotides are TGTGCCAGCAGCCAAGATCTCAGGGGGCGCGGCAATCAGCCCCAGCATTTT.

The chain couples TRBV3-1 to TRBJ1-1; a weak D match, TRBD1 (5 bases). Trimming took 5 bases from V and 3 from J, leaving 10 bases between them. CDR3 length: 13 residues. Germline loops: CDR1 LGHDT, CDR2 YNNKEL (reference sequence). CDR3 amino acids: CASSTGRYTEAFF. Here the CDR3 DNA reads TGTGCCAGCAGCACGGGGCGGTACACTGAAGCTTTCTTT.